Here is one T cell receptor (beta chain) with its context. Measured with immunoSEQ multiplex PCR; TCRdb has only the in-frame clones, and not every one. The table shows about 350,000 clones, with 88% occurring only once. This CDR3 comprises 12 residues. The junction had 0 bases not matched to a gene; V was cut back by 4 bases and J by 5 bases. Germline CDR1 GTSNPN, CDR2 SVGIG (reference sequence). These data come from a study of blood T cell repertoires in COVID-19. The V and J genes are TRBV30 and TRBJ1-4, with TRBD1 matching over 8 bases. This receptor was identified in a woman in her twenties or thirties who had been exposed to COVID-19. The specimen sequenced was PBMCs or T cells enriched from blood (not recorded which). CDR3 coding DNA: TGTGCCTGGAACAGGGGGAATGAAAAACTGTTTTTT. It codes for CAWNRGNEKLFF.